This T cell receptor beta chain was retrieved from a study of OX40 agonist ivuxolimab in advanced cancers. Overall study context: Those enrolled were about 80% male, with a mean age of 60 years and ages from roughly 20 to 90. Prior anti-PD-1, anti-PD-L1 or anti-CTLA-4 therapy did not bar entry, and more than 35% had some.

Trimming cost V 4 bases and J 3 bases; bases outside gene matches: 5. The CDR3 loop spans 15 amino acids. Germline CDR1 is LNHDA and CDR2 is SQIVND (reference sequence). Profiling relied on immunoSEQ multiplex PCR, and the TCRdb table lists in-frame clones only, not all of them. The sample contains tens of thousands of clones, around 90% of which appear only once. This TCR was sampled from an adult with an advanced solid tumor such as melanoma, head and neck, liver or kidney cancer. The sample consisted of CD4+ or CD8+ T cells sorted from blood, taken in a trial of the OX40 agonist ivuxolimab. The V and J genes are TRBV19 and TRBJ1-5, with 8 nucleotides matching TRBD1. The CDR3 DNA sequence: TGTGCCAGTAGTACCAGGGACAGGAACAATCAGCCCCAGCATTTT. It translates to CASSTRDRNNQPQHF.